This record looks at one T cell receptor (beta chain) sequence and its context. These data belong to a study of blood T cell repertoires in COVID-19. Germline CDR1 is SEHNR and CDR2 is FQNEAQ (reference sequence). The V gene end was trimmed by 5 bases and the J gene end by 9 bases; junction bases not matched to a gene: 9. The CDR3 is 14 amino acids. Method: immunoSEQ multiplex PCR; TCRdb's copy keeps in-frame clones and lacks some. The table includes fewer than 300,000 clones, about 85% detected once. The V and J genes are TRBV7-9 and TRBJ2-1; TRBD2 matches 8 bases. The receptor was derived from a woman in her 50s who had recovered from COVID-19. Specimen: PBMCs or T cells enriched from blood (not recorded which). CDR3: CASSRGGFVSEQFF. CDR3 sequence (DNA): TGTGCCAGCAGCCGGGGGGGCTTCGTAAGTGAGCAGTTCTTC.